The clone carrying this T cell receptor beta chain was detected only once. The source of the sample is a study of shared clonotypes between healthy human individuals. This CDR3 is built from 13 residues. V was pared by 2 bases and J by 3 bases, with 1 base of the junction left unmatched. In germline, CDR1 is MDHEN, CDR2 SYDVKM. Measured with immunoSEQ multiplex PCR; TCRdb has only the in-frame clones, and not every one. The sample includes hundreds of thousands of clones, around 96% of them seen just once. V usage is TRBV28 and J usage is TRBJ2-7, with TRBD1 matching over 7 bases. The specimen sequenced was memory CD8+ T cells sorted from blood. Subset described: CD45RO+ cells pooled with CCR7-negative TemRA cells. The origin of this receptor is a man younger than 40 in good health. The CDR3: CASSLPGGYEQYF. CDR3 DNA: TGTGCCAGCAGTTTACCAGGGGGCTACGAGCAGTACTTC.